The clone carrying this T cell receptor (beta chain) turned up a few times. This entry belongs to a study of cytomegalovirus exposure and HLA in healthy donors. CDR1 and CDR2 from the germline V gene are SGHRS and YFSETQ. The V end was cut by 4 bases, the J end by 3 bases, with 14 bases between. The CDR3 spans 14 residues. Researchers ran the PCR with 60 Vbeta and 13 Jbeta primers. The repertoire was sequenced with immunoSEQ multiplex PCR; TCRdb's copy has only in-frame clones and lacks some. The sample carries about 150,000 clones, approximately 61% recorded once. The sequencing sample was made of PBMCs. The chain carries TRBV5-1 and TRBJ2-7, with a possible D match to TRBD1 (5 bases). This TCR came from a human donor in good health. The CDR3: CASSTTAQIYEQYF. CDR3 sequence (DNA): TGCGCCAGCAGCACGACAGCTCAAATCTACGAGCAGTACTTC.